Following are 13 T cell receptor beta chains from one sample sequenced in a study of vaccination and CD4 T cells after COVID-19. Antigens for these TCRs are unknown. The Oncomine TCR Beta short-read assay generated sequence data from the DNA of cultured CD4+ T cells. Via MiXCR, TCRdb re-called the PCR reads, giving one row per CDR3 protein. The data show almost 20,000 distinct CDR3 sequences, with 60% seen just once and around 8.9% held by the top ten. Treatment here: approximately nine-day PBMC culture with coronavirus spike peptide pools or control peptides (ViraFEST assay). The sequenced sample was CD4+ T cells from blood, cultured in vitro, obtained after SARS-CoV-2 vaccination. Every receptor here comes from a human donor who had recovered from COVID-19.

The J gene is TRBJ2-7, the V gene TRBV6-1, with TRBD2 matching over 9 bases. CDR1 MNHNS and CDR2 SASEGT come from the germline V gene. V shed 5 bases, J shed 1 base, and the junction held 9 bases outside the gene matches. The CDR3 is made up of 16 amino acids. The CDR3 DNA follows: TGTGCCAGCAGTCCTCTTAGCGGGAGAAATTCCTACGAGCAGTACTTC. Its protein product is CASSPLSGRNSYEQYF.

This chain links TRBV5-1 with TRBJ2-5; TRBD1 matches 9 bases. Germline V gene lookup returns CDR1 SGHRS and CDR2 YFSETQ. V shed 4 bases, J shed 5 bases, and the junction held 9 bases outside the gene matches. The CDR3 totals 15 residues. CDR3 bases: TGCGCCAGCAGCACTACCGGGACAGGGTGGGAGACCCAGTACTTC. This gives the protein CASSTTGTGWETQYF.

The rearrangement joins TRBV20-1 to TRBJ2-3; D is undetermined. This CDR3 contains 13 residues. Germline V gives CDR1 DFQATT, CDR2 SNEGSKA (reference sequence). The V and J ends lost 3 bases and 7 bases respectively, with 14 bases between them. The CDR3 nucleotides read TGCAGTGCTAGCTCCGGAAGTTTAAATACGCAGTATTTT. Protein sequence: CSASSGSLNTQYF.

The chain links TRBV25-1 to TRBJ1-6; D perhaps matches TRBD1 (6 bases). The CDR3 has 15 amino acids. CDR1 and CDR2 (germline): MGHDK, SYGVNS. V was trimmed by 7 bases and J by 7 bases, leaving 17 bases between them. CDR3 amino acids: CASKQTGTRNSPLHF. The DNA of the CDR3 is TGTGCCAGCAAGCAAACCGGGACAAGGAATTCACCCCTCCACTTT.

The genes are TRBV5-1 and TRBJ2-1, with a weak D call TRBD2 (6 bases). This CDR3 comprises 15 residues. Between the trimmed V and J ends, which lost 4 bases and 0 bases, there was a span of 11 bases. The germline V gene has CDR1 SGHRS and CDR2 YFSETQ. The CDR3 here is CASSHGGSSYNEQFF. Written as DNA, the CDR3 is TGCGCCAGCAGCCACGGGGGAAGCTCCTACAATGAGCAGTTCTTC.

A few counts support this clonotype. The V call is TRBV11-2, the J call TRBJ1-1, with a tentative D call TRBD1 (6 bases). V lost 4 bases and J lost 10, with 13 bases in between. This CDR3 is 12 amino acids long. Germline V gene lookup returns CDR1 SGHAT and CDR2 FQNNGV. CDR3 nucleotides: TGTGCCAGCAGCTACTGGGGGCAAGCAGCTTTCTTT. Amino acids: CASSYWGQAAFF. Drawing the rest from reference TRBV11-2 and TRBJ1-1, the complete variable domain is EAGVAQSPRYKIIEKRQSVAFWCNPISGHATLYWYQQILGQGPKLLIQFQNNGVVDDSQLPKDRFSAERLKGVDSTLKIQPAKLEDSAVYLCASSYWGQAAFFGQGTRLTVV.

This clonotype was picked up a small number of times. The rearrangement uses TRBV3-1 and TRBJ1-2; the D gene is possibly TRBD1 (5 bases). The V end was cut by 0 bases, the J end by 2 bases, with 16 bases between. Germline CDR1 LGHDT, CDR2 YNNKEL (reference sequence). The CDR3 consists of 17 residues. CDR3 amino acids: CASSQDDIRAFNYGYTF. CDR3 nucleotides: TGTGCCAGCAGCCAAGACGACATCAGGGCTTTCAACTATGGCTACACCTTC.

V gene TRBV20-1 combines with J gene TRBJ1-4; the D is unclear. Germline V gene sequence: CDR1 DFQATT, CDR2 SNEGSKA (reference sequence). The CDR3 loop spans 13 amino acids. V was shortened by 2 bases and J by 8 bases, with 12 bases between the two germline ends. This CDR3 is CSARPGVNEKLFF. The DNA of the CDR3 is TGCAGTGCTAGACCAGGCGTAAACGAAAAACTGTTTTTT.

This clonotype has a single count. The genes are TRBV30 and TRBJ2-3; D is unresolved. CDR1 and CDR2 from the germline V gene are GTSNPN and SVGIG (reference sequence). V lost 1 base to trimming and J lost 2 bases, with 7 bases between them. The CDR3 is 13 residues long. The CDR3 spells CAWSAVTTDTQYF. DNA of the CDR3: TGTGCCTGGAGTGCGGTAACCACAGATACGCAGTATTTT.

As to this clonotype: Mismatch with germline at one junction end may stem from a read error. The chain carries TRBV6-1 and TRBJ1-2; D gene uncertain. The CDR3 extends over 12 amino acids. Germline CDR1 MNHNS, CDR2 SASEGT. This CDR3 reads CASSKASGGYTF. CDR3 bases: TGTGCCAGCAGTAAAGCAAGCGGTGGCTACACCTTC.

This clonotype was observed a few times. This chain links TRBV7-9 with TRBJ1-6, with D perhaps TRBD1 (5 bases). The germline V gene has CDR1 SEHNR and CDR2 FQNEAQ (reference sequence). This CDR3 region has 14 residues. V lost 5 bases and J lost 6, with 11 bases in between. CDR3 sequence reads: CASSTDSSNSPLHF. DNA of the CDR3: TGTGCCAGCAGCACTGACAGTTCTAATTCACCCCTCCACTTT.

This clonotype was counted a few times. V usage is TRBV2 and J usage is TRBJ1-1, with TRBD1 matching 8 bases. The CDR3 sequence is 14 residues long. With V trimmed by 6 bases and J by 1 base, 4 bases remained unmatched. Looked up from germline, CDR1 is SNHLY and CDR2 is FYNNEI. This CDR3 reads CASSRDRQNTEAFF. DNA of the CDR3: TGTGCCAGCAGCCGGGACAGGCAGAACACTGAAGCTTTCTTT.

The chain couples TRBV5-1 to TRBJ1-2, with a tentative D call TRBD1 (5 bases). Germline V CDR1 and CDR2: SGHRS, YFSETQ. Trimming pared 0 bases from V and 9 bases from J, leaving 12 bases between. The CDR3 sequence is 13 residues long. This CDR3 reads CASSLAEAGRYTF. The CDR3 coding sequence is TGCGCCAGCAGCTTGGCCGAGGCAGGGCGCTACACCTTC.